One and the same sample provided the 13 T cell receptor beta chains below, sequenced in a study of blood T cell repertoires in COVID-19. Produced via immunoSEQ multiplex PCR; TCRdb's table is partial and in-frame only. The data contain 210,000 or so clones, more than 70% of them singletons. Sequences were obtained from PBMCs or T cells enriched from blood (not recorded which). These receptors all come from a middle-aged woman with acute COVID-19.

The CDR3 region has the DNA TGTGCCAGCAGTTTAAGGCTAGCGGGAGACGAGCAGTACTTC. It specifies CASSLRLAGDEQYF. The J gene is TRBJ2-7, the V gene TRBV27; 10 bases fit TRBD2. The germline gives CDR1 MNHEY, CDR2 SMNVEV (reference sequence). CDR3 length equals 14 residues. The trim removed 2 bases at V and 5 bases at J, leaving 3 bases unmatched.

This chain connects TRBV18 to TRBJ1-5; D uncertain. V dropped 6 bases and J dropped 1 base, with 13 bases sitting between them. The CDR3 has 15 residues. Germline CDR1 and CDR2: KGHSH and LQKENI. As DNA, the CDR3 is TGTGCCAGCTCTACTTCATTCGAAAGCAATCAGCCCCAGCATTTT. Protein: CASSTSFESNQPQHF.

V gene TRBV7-9 combines with J gene TRBJ1-1, with 10 bases matching TRBD1. Trimming took 4 bases from V and 6 from J; bases not matched to a gene: 5. The V gene's germline CDR1 is SEHNR and CDR2 FQNEAQ (reference sequence). CDR3 length: 14 amino acids. CDR3 coding DNA: TGTGCCAGCAGCTCCCCCGGGACAGGGGCTGAAGCTTTCTTT. Residues: CASSSPGTGAEAFF.

This clone was seen a single time. The chain combines TRBV28 with TRBJ2-6, with 7 bases matching TRBD1. Germline values: CDR1 MDHEN, CDR2 SYDVKM. The CDR3 runs to 18 residues. V lost 7 bases to trimming and J lost 0 bases; unmatched junction nucleotides: 12. The CDR3 coding sequence is TGTGCCAGCACTAACCCCCGGACAGGCGTCTCTGGGGCCAACGTCCTGACTTTC. Its protein is CASTNPRTGVSGANVLTF.

The chain joins TRBV29-1 to TRBJ2-7; TRBD1 matches 7 bases. Germline CDR1 is SQVTM and CDR2 is ANQGSEA. The V gene end was trimmed by 7 bases and the J gene end by 3 bases; junction bases not matched to a gene: 3. The length of the CDR3 is 11 residues. CDR3 region: CSGGQFYEQYF. The CDR3, as DNA: TGCAGCGGGGGACAGTTCTACGAGCAGTACTTC.

In this sample, this clone turned up many times. The chain combines TRBV5-1 with TRBJ1-1, with a weak D call TRBD1 (6 bases). V shed 4 bases and J shed 3 bases, with 13 bases lying between them. The CDR3 covers 14 residues. Germline V gene sequence: CDR1 SGHRS, CDR2 YFSETQ. The CDR3 loop is CASSPRGGYTEAFF. The CDR3 bases are TGCGCCAGCAGCCCTCGGGGGGGCTACACTGAAGCTTTCTTT.

This clone was seen once. The rearrangement uses TRBV11-3 and TRBJ2-5, with 11 bases aligning to TRBD2. V was clipped by 5 bases and J by 4 bases; unmatched bases: 9. Germline CDR1 and CDR2: SGHNT and YENEEA. The CDR3 runs 16 residues. CDR3 sequence (DNA): TGTGCCAGCAGCGATTCTAGCGGGGGGTTCCGAGAGACCCAGTACTTC. Its protein product is CASSDSSGGFRETQYF.

This clone appeared a single time. V is TRBV12-3 or TRBV12-4 and J is TRBJ1-2, with TRBD1 as a possible D gene (5 bases). The length of the CDR3 is 13 residues. The V end was cut by 7 bases, the J end by 7 bases, with 16 bases between. The CDR3 loop is CASTPGVLGGYTF. The CDR3 DNA follows: TGTGCCAGCACCCCGGGGGTTCTGGGTGGCTACACCTTC.

The chain couples TRBV11-2 to TRBJ2-5; possibly TRBD1 for D (7 bases). This CDR3 has 14 residues. With 5 bases removed from V and 4 bases from J, the gap between germline ends came to 14 bases. Germline CDR1 reads SGHAT; CDR2 reads FQNNGV. CDR3 residues: CASSSRQGGETQYF. The CDR3 coding sequence is TGTGCCAGCAGCAGCCGGCAGGGGGGAGAGACCCAGTACTTC.

This chain links TRBV5-1 with TRBJ2-2, with D maybe TRBD2 (5 bases). V shed 1 base and J shed 1 base, with 11 bases lying between them. Per germline, CDR1 SGHRS and CDR2 YFSETQ. This CDR3 comprises 16 residues. CDR3 amino acids: CASSLQPDLNTGELFF. For the CDR3, the DNA is TGCGCCAGCAGCTTGCAACCGGACTTGAACACCGGGGAGCTGTTTTTT.

The V and J genes are TRBV5-6 and TRBJ1-1, with a weak D call TRBD1 (6 bases). Germline CDR1 and CDR2: SGHDT and YYEEEE. V was trimmed by 0 bases and J by 5 bases, leaving 8 bases between them. The CDR3 sequence is 13 residues long. CDR3 coding DNA: TGTGCCAGCAGCTTGGAGGGGGGGACTGAAGCTTTCTTT. Translating it yields CASSLEGGTEAFF.

The chain joins TRBV5-1 to TRBJ1-3; D is unclear. Germline V gene data show CDR1 as SGHRS and CDR2 as YFSETQ. V was cut by 2 bases and J by 4 bases, with 10 bases left in between. The CDR3 is made up of 14 amino acids. CDR3 in amino acids: CASSFSEGGNTIYF. In nucleotides, the CDR3 is TGCGCCAGCAGCTTTTCCGAGGGCGGAAACACCATATATTTT.

This sequence joins TRBV18 and TRBJ2-1; 9 bases align to TRBD1. CDR3 length: 17 amino acids. Germline V lookup: CDR1 KGHSH, CDR2 LQKENI. With 3 bases clipped from V and 0 bases from J, the junction kept 6 bases outside the gene matches. The CDR3 DNA follows: TGTGCCAGCTCACCGGAGACAGGGGGAGGCTCCTACAATGAGCAGTTCTTC. This translates into CASSPETGGGSYNEQFF.